The clone carrying this T cell receptor beta chain was found a few times. Measured with immunoSEQ multiplex PCR; TCRdb has only the in-frame clones, and not every one. Among a few hundred thousand clones listed, 80% to 90% were seen once. All enrollees were about 18 to 100 years old and from approximately 24 US areas. Participant reports of clinical history set cohort assignment. The sample belongs to a study of blood T cell repertoires in COVID-19. Study as a whole: Spain, Italy and the United States supplied samples that represented acute and convalescent COVID-19.

CDR3 size: 16 residues. Sequencing was performed on PBMCs or T cells enriched from blood (not recorded which). The gene calls are TRBV21-1 and TRBJ2-7; TRBD2 is taken as the D call from the table, unchecked against the DNA. TRBV21-1 is a pseudogene locus. The clonotype comes from a woman aged 55-69 years who had recovered from COVID-19. CDR3 sequence (DNA): TGTGCCAGCAGCCCCCGGACTAGCGGGGGAACCTACGAGCAGTACTTC. Amino acid sequence: CASSPRTSGGTYEQYF.